The 21 T cell receptor beta chains below all came from one sample that was sequenced in a study of CD8 T cells in acute hepatitis C reinfection. As to time point: naive CD8 control sorted from an acute-time-point sample. Here immunoSEQ multiplex PCR was the method, and the copy in TCRdb shows in-frame clones only, minus some. This sample has around 36,000 clones, with roughly 85% found just once. Material: naive CD8+ T cells from PBMCs. The origin of the receptors is a woman aged 18-30 years who spontaneously cleared hepatitis C infection.

V gene TRBV18 combines with J gene TRBJ1-1; D is perhaps TRBD1 (5 bases). The germline V gene encodes CDR1 KGHSH and CDR2 LQKENI. The CDR3 covers 14 residues. V was pared by 2 bases and J by 4 bases, with 11 bases between. CDR3 sequence: CASSPGGEGTEAFF. CDR3 coding DNA: TGTGCCAGCTCACCAGGGGGTGAGGGCACTGAAGCTTTCTTT.

Regarding this clone: At one end, the junction sequence differs from germline, possibly due to a read error. This chain joins TRBV5-1 and TRBJ2-5; 8 bases map to TRBD2. The germline gives CDR1 SGHRS, CDR2 YFSETQ. This CDR3 contains 17 residues. CDR3 coding DNA: TGCGCCAGCAGCCCCCCGGCTTTGCGGGAGGAACAAGAGAGCCAGTACTTC. It codes for CASSPPALREEQESQYF.

The gene calls are TRBV6-5 and TRBJ2-1, with 7 bases that match TRBD2. This CDR3 contains 15 residues. V lost 5 bases, J lost 2 bases, and 6 bases stayed unmatched. Per the germline V gene, CDR1 is MNHEY and CDR2 is SVGAGI. This CDR3 reads CASSPAGTPYNEQFF. CDR3 DNA sequence: TGTGCCAGCAGTCCAGCGGGAACCCCCTACAATGAGCAGTTCTTC.

The rearrangement uses TRBV7-3 and TRBJ1-2; perhaps TRBD1 as D (5 bases). The CDR3 runs 12 residues. The ends were cut back, 5 bases at V and 6 bases at J, with 10 bases in the middle. Germline V lookup: CDR1 SGHTA, CDR2 FQGTGA. The CDR3: CASSLDSNGYTF. The CDR3 DNA reads as TGTGCCAGCAGCCTCGACAGTAATGGCTACACCTTC.

This chain joins TRBV11-3 and TRBJ2-1; 8 bases align to TRBD1. Trimming at V came to 5 bases and at J to 4 bases, leaving 7 bases not matched to a gene. The CDR3 spans 15 residues. Germline V gives CDR1 SGHNT, CDR2 YENEEA. CDR3 region: CASSAGTGAYNEQFF. The CDR3 bases are TGTGCCAGCAGCGCCGGGACAGGAGCATACAATGAGCAGTTCTTC.

The chain has TRBV9 and TRBJ2-7, with 16 bases lining up with TRBD2. CDR1 is SGDLS and CDR2 is YYNGEE in the germline V gene. The CDR3 covers 18 residues. V trimming: 0 bases; J trimming: 2 bases; junction bases outside the gene matches: 5. CDR3 protein: CASSVGTGLAGGTYEQYF. The CDR3 DNA follows: TGTGCCAGCAGCGTAGGAACGGGACTAGCGGGAGGGACCTACGAGCAGTACTTC. Using reference TRBV9 and TRBJ2-7 for the parts outside the CDR3, the full variable domain is DSGVTQTPKHLITATGQRVTLRCSPRSGDLSVYWYQQSLDQGLQFLIQYYNGEERAKGNILERFSAQQFPDLHSELNLSSLELGDSALYFCASSVGTGLAGGTYEQYFGPGTRLTVT.

The rearrangement joins TRBV11-3 to TRBJ2-1, with a weak D call TRBD2 (5 bases). The V end was cut by 5 bases, the J end by 10 bases, with 12 bases between. The CDR3 spans 12 residues. The V gene's germline CDR1 is SGHNT and CDR2 YENEEA. CDR3 sequence (DNA): TGTGCCAGCAGCGATCCTACGGGAGAGCAGTTCTTC. Its translation: CASSDPTGEQFF. The full variable domain, rest sourced from reference TRBV11-3 and TRBJ2-1, is EAGVVQSPRYKIIEKKQPVAFWCNPISGHNTLYWYLQNLGQGPELLIRYENEEAVDDSQLPKDRFSAERLKGVDSTLKIQPAELGDSAVYLCASSDPTGEQFFGPGTRLTVL.

The V and J genes are TRBV4-1 and TRBJ2-1; D not certain. The CDR3 runs to 15 residues. Germline values: CDR1 MGHRA, CDR2 YSYEKL. Trimming shortened V by 4 bases and J by 6 bases, and 16 bases separated the two germline ends. CDR3: CASSLIPESPNEQFF. For the CDR3, the DNA is TGCGCCAGCAGCCTCATCCCGGAGTCCCCCAATGAGCAGTTCTTC.

This clone was picked up one time. This chain connects TRBV25-1 to TRBJ2-3; D call uncertain. Germline V gene data show CDR1 as MGHDK and CDR2 as SYGVNS. Trimming removed 4 bases at V and 2 bases at J, with 1 base between. The CDR3 covers 11 residues. CDR3 coding DNA: TGTGCCAGCAGTGTCACAGATACGCAGTATTTT. This translates into CASSVTDTQYF.

This clone was detected only once. The rearrangement joins TRBV2 to TRBJ1-2; weak D call: TRBD1 (6 bases). CDR1 and CDR2 (germline): SNHLY, FYNNEI. This CDR3 has 12 amino acids. The germline V and J ends were trimmed by 4 bases and 5 bases, with 8 bases remaining between them. The CDR3: CASSAGVYGYTF. CDR3 DNA sequence: TGTGCCAGCAGTGCAGGGGTGTATGGCTACACCTTC.

The chain recombines TRBV11-1 with TRBJ1-1; a possible D gene is TRBD1 (5 bases). CDR1 is SGHAT and CDR2 is FQDESV in the germline V gene (reference sequence). The CDR3 covers 15 residues. Trimming took 5 bases from V and 7 from J, leaving 20 bases between them. The DNA of the CDR3 is TGTGCCAGCAGCCCGGGACCACAAGGGAGTGATGAAGCTTTCTTT. It yields the protein CASSPGPQGSDEAFF.

The V and J genes are TRBV2 and TRBJ2-2; TRBD2 aligns across 8 bases. CDR3 length equals 15 residues. CDR1 and CDR2 from the germline V gene are SNHLY and FYNNEI. The V and J ends lost 10 bases and 5 bases, in that order; junction bases with no gene match: 12. The CDR3 region is CANLGVSGTTGELFF. The CDR3 DNA follows: TGTGCCAACTTGGGGGTTAGCGGGACAACCGGGGAGCTGTTTTTT.

The chain carries TRBV2 and TRBJ1-3, with unresolved D. From germline, CDR1 is SNHLY and CDR2 FYNNEI. This CDR3 has 15 residues. Trimming pared 7 bases from V and 5 bases from J, leaving 18 bases between. CDR3: CASKASVMRRNTIYF. The DNA of the CDR3 is TGTGCCAGCAAGGCGAGTGTCATGAGGAGAAACACCATATATTTT. The entire variable domain, with the rest obtained from reference TRBV2 and TRBJ1-3, is as follows: EPEVTQTPSHQVTQMGQEVILRCVPISNHLYFYWYRQILGQKVEFLVSFYNNEISEKSEIFDDQFSVERPDGSNFTLKIRSTKLEDSAMYFCASKASVMRRNTIYFGEGSWLTVV.

This clone was counted only a few times. The V and J genes are TRBV10-3 and TRBJ2-2; D call uncertain. Germline loops: CDR1 ENHRY, CDR2 SYGVKD. CDR3 length: 14 amino acids. Trimming removed 11 bases from V and 0 bases from J, with 13 bases in between. In DNA, the CDR3 is TGTGCCTCCGGCGGCAACGCGAACACCGGGGAGCTGTTTTTT. Amino acid sequence: CASGGNANTGELFF.

This rearrangement joins TRBV2 to TRBJ2-2; 9 bases map to TRBD2. The CDR3 is 18 amino acids. Germline CDR1 is SNHLY and CDR2 is FYNNEI. V was clipped by 8 bases and J by 4 bases; unmatched bases: 17. The DNA of the CDR3 is TGTGCCAGCTTATGGCCCCGAGCGGGGGGAGGGGGCACCGGGGAGCTGTTTTTT. It specifies CASLWPRAGGGGTGELFF. The full variable domain, its missing parts supplied by reference TRBV2 and TRBJ2-2, is EPEVTQTPSHQVTQMGQEVILRCVPISNHLYFYWYRQILGQKVEFLVSFYNNEISEKSEIFDDQFSVERPDGSNFTLKIRSTKLEDSAMYFCASLWPRAGGGGTGELFFGEGSRLTVL.

CDR3 DNA sequence: TGTGCCAGCACCCTTTCCCCGGGAGGTTCCTACAATGAGCAGTTCTTC. Its translation: CASTLSPGGSYNEQFF. V is TRBV7-9 and J is TRBJ2-1; TRBD2 matches 7 bases. The CDR3 is 16 amino acids. Unmatched junction bases numbered 10, after V lost 7 bases and J lost 1 base. The germline CDR1 and CDR2 sequences are SEHNR and FQNEAQ (reference sequence).

In DNA form, the CDR3 reads TGTGCCAGCAGCCCAGTCCAGCGGGGCCCTCATCCACCAAGGGAGACCCAGTACTTC. This translates into CASSPVQRGPHPPRETQYF. The V call is TRBV7-6, the J call TRBJ2-5; 7 bases map to TRBD2. From germline, CDR1 is SGHVS and CDR2 FNYEAQ. The CDR3 covers 19 residues. V lost 5 bases to trimming and J lost 5 bases; unmatched junction nucleotides: 23.

The V call is TRBV6-5, the J call TRBJ2-1; possible D gene TRBD2, 7 bases. CDR3 length: 12 amino acids. V was shortened by 8 bases and J by 6 bases, with 11 bases between the two germline ends. Germline values: CDR1 MNHEY, CDR2 SVGAGI. The CDR3 region is CASSGGINEQFF. The CDR3 DNA is TGTGCCAGCTCGGGGGGCATCAATGAGCAGTTCTTC.

The gene calls are TRBV12-5 and TRBJ2-3; D may be TRBD2 (5 bases). This CDR3 has 12 residues. Germline CDR1 reads LGHNT; CDR2 reads FRNRAP. V was pared by 7 bases and J by 1 base, with 6 bases between. Here the CDR3 reads CASVGGTDTQYF. CDR3 bases: TGTGCTAGTGTCGGGGGCACAGATACGCAGTATTTT.

The rearrangement links TRBV14 to TRBJ2-1; TRBD2 agrees at 7 bases. The germline CDR1 and CDR2 sequences are SGHDN and FVKESK. The CDR3 loop spans 16 amino acids. With V trimmed by 4 bases and J by 4 bases, 10 bases remained unmatched. The CDR3 reads CASSPFSGIGYNEQFF. DNA of the CDR3: TGTGCCAGCAGCCCGTTCAGCGGGATAGGTTACAATGAGCAGTTCTTC.

The chain recombines TRBV6-1 with TRBJ2-7; D remains unclear. CDR1 and CDR2 from the germline V gene are MNHNS and SASEGT. Trimming took 10 bases from V and 2 from J, leaving 18 bases between them. This CDR3 region has 14 residues. CDR3 amino acids: CATQPRTVTYEQYF. In nucleotides, the CDR3 is TGTGCCACCCAACCCAGGACGGTTACCTACGAGCAGTACTTC.